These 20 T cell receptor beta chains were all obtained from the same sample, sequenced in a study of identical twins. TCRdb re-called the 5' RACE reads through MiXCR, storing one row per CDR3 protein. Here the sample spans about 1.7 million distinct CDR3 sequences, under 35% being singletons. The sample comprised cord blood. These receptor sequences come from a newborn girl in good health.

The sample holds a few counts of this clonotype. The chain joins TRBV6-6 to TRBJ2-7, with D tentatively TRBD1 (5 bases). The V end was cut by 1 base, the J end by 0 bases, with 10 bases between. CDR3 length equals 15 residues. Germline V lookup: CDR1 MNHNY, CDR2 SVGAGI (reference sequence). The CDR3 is CASSYFGATSYEQYF. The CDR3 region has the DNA TGTGCCAGCAGTTACTTTGGGGCAACCTCCTACGAGCAGTACTTC.

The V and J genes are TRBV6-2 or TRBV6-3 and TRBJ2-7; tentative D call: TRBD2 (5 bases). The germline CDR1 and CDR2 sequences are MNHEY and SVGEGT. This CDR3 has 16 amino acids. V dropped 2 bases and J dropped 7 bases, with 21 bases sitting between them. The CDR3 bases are TGTGCCAGCAGTTACGCCCGGGATCGGATCAACAATGAGCAGTACTTC. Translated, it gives CASSYARDRINNEQYF.

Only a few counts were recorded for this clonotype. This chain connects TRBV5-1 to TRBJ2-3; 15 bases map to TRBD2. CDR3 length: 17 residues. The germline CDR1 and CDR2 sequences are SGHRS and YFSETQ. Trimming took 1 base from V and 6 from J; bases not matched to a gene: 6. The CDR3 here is CASSLSPGTSGRDTQYF. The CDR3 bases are TGCGCCAGCAGCTTGTCACCCGGGACTAGCGGGAGGGATACGCAGTATTTT.

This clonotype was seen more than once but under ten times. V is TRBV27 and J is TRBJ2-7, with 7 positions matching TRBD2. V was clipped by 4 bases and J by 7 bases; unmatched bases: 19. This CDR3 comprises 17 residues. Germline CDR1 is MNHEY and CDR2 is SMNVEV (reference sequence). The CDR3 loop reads CASSSPLSGVFYNEQYF. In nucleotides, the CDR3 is TGTGCCAGCAGTTCCCCTCTGAGCGGGGTTTTTTACAATGAGCAGTACTTC.

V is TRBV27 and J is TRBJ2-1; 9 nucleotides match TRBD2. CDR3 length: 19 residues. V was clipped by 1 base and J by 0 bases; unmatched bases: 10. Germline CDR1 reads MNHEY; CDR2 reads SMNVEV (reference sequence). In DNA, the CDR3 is TGTGCCAGCAGTTTATTCGGACTAGCGCCACAAACCTCCTACAATGAGCAGTTCTTC. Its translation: CASSLFGLAPQTSYNEQFF.

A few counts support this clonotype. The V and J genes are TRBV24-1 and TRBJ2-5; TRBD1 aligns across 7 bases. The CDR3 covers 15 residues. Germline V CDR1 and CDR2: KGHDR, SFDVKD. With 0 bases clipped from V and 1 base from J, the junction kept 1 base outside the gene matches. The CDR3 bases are TGTGCCACCAGTGATTTGGGGGACAGCCAAGAGACCCAGTACTTC. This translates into CATSDLGDSQETQYF.

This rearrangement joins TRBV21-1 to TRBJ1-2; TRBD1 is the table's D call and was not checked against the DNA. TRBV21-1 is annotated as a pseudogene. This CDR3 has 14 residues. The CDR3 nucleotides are TGTGCCAGCAGCGGCTCGGGACAGGGATATGGCTACACCTTC. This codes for CASSGSGQGYGYTF.

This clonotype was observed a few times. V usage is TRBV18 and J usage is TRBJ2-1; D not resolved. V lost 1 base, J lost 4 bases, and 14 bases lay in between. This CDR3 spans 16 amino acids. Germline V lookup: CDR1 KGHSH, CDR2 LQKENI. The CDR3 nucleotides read TGTGCCAGCTCACCACGCACGGAGCAGGCTTACAATGAGCAGTTCTTC. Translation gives CASSPRTEQAYNEQFF.

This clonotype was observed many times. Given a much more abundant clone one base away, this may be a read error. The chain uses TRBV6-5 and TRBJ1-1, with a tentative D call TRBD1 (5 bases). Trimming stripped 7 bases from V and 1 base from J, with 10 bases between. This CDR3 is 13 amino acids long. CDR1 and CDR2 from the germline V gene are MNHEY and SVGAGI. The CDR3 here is CASTLRGNTEAFF. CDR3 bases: TGTGCCAGCACCTTAAGGGGGAACACTGAAGCTTTCTTT.

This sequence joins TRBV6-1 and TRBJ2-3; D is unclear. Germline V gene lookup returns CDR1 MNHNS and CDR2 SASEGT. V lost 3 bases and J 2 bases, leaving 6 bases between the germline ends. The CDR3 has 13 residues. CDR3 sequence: CASSDPYTDTQYF. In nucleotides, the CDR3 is TGTGCCAGCAGTGACCCCTACACAGATACGCAGTATTTT.

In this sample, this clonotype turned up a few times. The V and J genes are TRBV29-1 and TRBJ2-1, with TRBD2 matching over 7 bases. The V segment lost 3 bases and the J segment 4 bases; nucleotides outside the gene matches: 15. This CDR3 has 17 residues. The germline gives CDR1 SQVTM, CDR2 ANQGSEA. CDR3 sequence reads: CSVEIAGLAVRYNEQFF. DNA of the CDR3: TGCAGCGTTGAGATCGCCGGGCTAGCGGTAAGATACAATGAGCAGTTCTTC.

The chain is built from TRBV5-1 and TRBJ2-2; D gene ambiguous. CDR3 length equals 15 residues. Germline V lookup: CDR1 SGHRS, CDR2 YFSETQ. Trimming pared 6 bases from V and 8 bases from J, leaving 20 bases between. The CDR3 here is CASIPHPVMAGELFF. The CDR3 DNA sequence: TGCGCCAGCATCCCCCACCCCGTTATGGCGGGGGAGCTGTTTTTT.

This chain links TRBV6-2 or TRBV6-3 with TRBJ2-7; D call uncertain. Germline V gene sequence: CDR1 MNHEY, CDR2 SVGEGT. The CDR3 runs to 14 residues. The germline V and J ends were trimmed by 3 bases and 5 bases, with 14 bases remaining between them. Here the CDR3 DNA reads TGTGCCAGCAGTTATTTCGTTGGAGTAAACGAGCAGTACTTC. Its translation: CASSYFVGVNEQYF.

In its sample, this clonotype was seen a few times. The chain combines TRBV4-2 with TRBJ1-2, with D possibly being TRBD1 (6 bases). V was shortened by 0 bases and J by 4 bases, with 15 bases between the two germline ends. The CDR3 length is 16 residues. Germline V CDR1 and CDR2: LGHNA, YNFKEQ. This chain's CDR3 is CASSQDLAGASYGYTF. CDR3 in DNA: TGTGCCAGCAGCCAAGATCTCGCGGGGGCGAGCTATGGCTACACCTTC.

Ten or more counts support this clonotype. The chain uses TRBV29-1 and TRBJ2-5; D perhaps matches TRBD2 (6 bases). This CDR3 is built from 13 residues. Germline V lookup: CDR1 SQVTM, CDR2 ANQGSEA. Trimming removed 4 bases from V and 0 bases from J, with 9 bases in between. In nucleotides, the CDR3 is TGCAGCGTTGCGGGAGCGTACCAAGAGACCCAGTACTTC. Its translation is CSVAGAYQETQYF.

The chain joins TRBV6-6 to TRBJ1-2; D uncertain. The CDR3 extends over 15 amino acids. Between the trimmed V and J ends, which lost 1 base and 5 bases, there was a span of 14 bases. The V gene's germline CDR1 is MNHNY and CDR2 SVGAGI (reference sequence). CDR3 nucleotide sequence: TGTGCCAGCAGTTACTTACAGAGGTGGGGTTATGGCTACACCTTC. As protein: CASSYLQRWGYGYTF.

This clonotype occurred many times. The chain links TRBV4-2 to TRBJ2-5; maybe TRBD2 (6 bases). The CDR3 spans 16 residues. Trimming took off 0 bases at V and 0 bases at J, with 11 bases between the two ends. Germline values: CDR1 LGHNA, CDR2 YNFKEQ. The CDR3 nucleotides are TGTGCCAGCAGCCAAGAACCGGGACTGTACCAAGAGACCCAGTACTTC. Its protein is CASSQEPGLYQETQYF.

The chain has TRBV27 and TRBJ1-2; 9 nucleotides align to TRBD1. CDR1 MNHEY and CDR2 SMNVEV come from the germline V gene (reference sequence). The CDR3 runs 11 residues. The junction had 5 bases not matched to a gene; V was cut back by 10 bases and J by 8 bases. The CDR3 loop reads CATRTGDGYTF. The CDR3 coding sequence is TGTGCCACTCGGACAGGGGACGGCTACACCTTC.

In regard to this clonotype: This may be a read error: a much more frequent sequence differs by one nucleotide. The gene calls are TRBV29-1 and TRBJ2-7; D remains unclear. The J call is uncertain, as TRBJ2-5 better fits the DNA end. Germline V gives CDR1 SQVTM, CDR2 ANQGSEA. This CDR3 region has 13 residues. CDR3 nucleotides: TGCAGCGTTGAAGGTCCTGGCTGGGAGACCCAGTACTTC. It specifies CSVEGPGWETQYF.

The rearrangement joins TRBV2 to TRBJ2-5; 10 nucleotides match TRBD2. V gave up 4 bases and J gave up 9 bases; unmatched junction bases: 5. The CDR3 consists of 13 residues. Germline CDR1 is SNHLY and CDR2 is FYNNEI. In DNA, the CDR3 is TGTGCCAGCAGTGTTCCTAGCGGGAGAGCCCAGTACTTC. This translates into CASSVPSGRAQYF.